This T cell receptor (beta chain) originates from a study of beta chain features in type 1 diabetes (dated by TCRdb to between 2018 and 2020). In terms of the full investigation: Mean age, gender distribution, total cell number and subset yield were not different between patients and healthy donors. Across all samples, some 100,000,000 sorted cells were examined, and cell number per subset correlated strongly with RNA yield. The study compared the TCRB repertoires of sorted circulating CD4+ T cell subsets in recently diagnosed type 1 diabetes patients with those in matched healthy donors. Whereas all 30 or so donors provided naive and central memory subsets, regulatory and stem cell-like memory subsets were isolated from just 8 patients and about 8 healthy donors.

The entire isolated RNA was reverse transcribed using the High Capacity cDNA Reverse Transcription Kit, and thus expressed TCRB transcripts were sequenced. Naive, central memory and regulatory T cell samples underwent deep immunoSEQ sequencing, averaging approximately 3.5 million total reads per sample. Sorted cells were lysed in RLT buffer and RNA was extracted with DNase-treated RNeasy Micro or Mini kits, depending on cell number. To prevent cross-contamination, every cell subset was processed on its own, while patient and healthy donor samples were processed together. Using the immunoSEQ multiplex PCR, TCRB sequences were amplified from cDNA into 87-bp fragments spanning the CDR3 region. Sequencing of the amplicons was done on the Illumina HiSeq platform. From the authors' description of their analysis: Synthetic template baselines were used to correct PCR bias computationally, reads within Hamming distance 2 were collapsed together, and singletons that could not be merged were discarded. Reads were aligned to IMGT to assign V, D and J genes, CDR3 length, and insertions or deletions at six rearrangement sites. Within each subset, clonotype counts were normalized to sorted cell number, and only after that were true diversity and Gini coefficients computed with the tcR R package. The overlap coefficient, calculated on TCRB nucleotide sequences, was used to quantify repertoire sharing. Out-of-frame TCRB sequences from naive cells were analyzed as a proxy for the pre-selection repertoire. This is the immuneACCESS table as TCRdb keeps it, with only in-frame sequences that have V and J called. A part of the clones is gone; compared with another copy, unresolved V genes explain less than half, and the rest is unexplained. The V and J calls and clone size were taken over from that table, and D and trimming were inferred from the DNA. This sample lists hundreds of thousands of clones; around an eighth were detected once. In total, the top ten clones hold 0.04% of the sample.

In the germline V gene (reference sequence), CDR1 corresponds to GTSNPN and CDR2 to SVGIG. V gives up 0 bases and J gives up 2 bases, and the segment between their germline ends measures 10 bases. The CDR3 spans 14 residues, from the cysteine through the phenylalanine. The retained sequence is limited to the CDR3, 42 bases, with the frame set at the first base. Overall study results and their limits: PCR might favor shorter templates, but patient and control samples were amplified and corrected together, so any skew would affect both groups equally. Because cDNA was sequenced instead of genomic DNA, activated cells with high expression could be over-represented, although the groups did not differ in activation or CD3 levels. HLA sub-analyses involved small numbers of individuals, so any influence of HLA type on TCRB rearrangement remained unresolved. Type 1 diabetes patients showed a moderate but significant shortening of TCRB CDR3 length in all four CD4+ subsets. Fewer insertions and more nucleotide deletions at VDJ recombination sites were observed in patients with type 1 diabetes, implying thymic rearrangement abnormalities. Naive, central memory and regulatory TCRB repertoires appeared to be more alike among patients than among healthy donors.

In its sample, this clone was seen a few times. Its antigen is currently not known. No base-level quality is on record; no much larger clone is a single base apart. Each donor gave one peripheral blood draw, approximately 100 mL on average, collected into heparinised tubes. Naive, central memory, regulatory and stem cell-like memory CD4+ T cells were sorted on a BD FACSAria II using a panel including CD45RO, CCR7, CD25, CD127, CD95 and CD27. Purity was above 95% for every sorted population. PBMCs were isolated right away by Lymphoprep density gradient centrifugation and were stained directly, without culture. To minimize batch effects, samples were stained and sorted in pairs, one healthy donor with one patient per experiment.

The sequence joins TRBV30 to TRBJ1-1; too little of a D gene remains to name it. Sequenced material: naive CD4+ T cells from blood. The cell subset or site label of this sample denotes: true naive CD4+ T cells. The sequence was collected from a man younger than 35 with type 1 diabetes. At the DNA level, the sequence is TGTGCCTGGAGTGTAAAAGGCCTAAACACTGAAGCTTTCTTT. Translation gives CAWSVKGLNTEAFF.